The sequence of this T cell receptor beta chain was determined in a study of blood T cell repertoires in COVID-19. V dropped 4 bases and J dropped 2 bases, with 28 bases sitting between them. The CDR3 consists of 20 residues. Germline values: CDR1 SGHKS, CDR2 YYEKEE (reference sequence). The method was immunoSEQ multiplex PCR; TCRdb's version includes in-frame clones alone and lacks a portion of them. The table lists more than 200,000 clones, around 83% of them singletons. J is TRBJ1-3 and V is TRBV5-5, with D maybe TRBD1 (5 bases). The receptor was derived from a man aged 35-49 years with active or convalescent COVID-19. The sequenced sample consisted of peripheral blood. DNA of the CDR3: TGTGCCAGCAGCCAGGGTCGGACCCTTTTAGGACCGAAACCTGGAAACACCATATATTTT. Its protein product is CASSQGRTLLGPKPGNTIYF.